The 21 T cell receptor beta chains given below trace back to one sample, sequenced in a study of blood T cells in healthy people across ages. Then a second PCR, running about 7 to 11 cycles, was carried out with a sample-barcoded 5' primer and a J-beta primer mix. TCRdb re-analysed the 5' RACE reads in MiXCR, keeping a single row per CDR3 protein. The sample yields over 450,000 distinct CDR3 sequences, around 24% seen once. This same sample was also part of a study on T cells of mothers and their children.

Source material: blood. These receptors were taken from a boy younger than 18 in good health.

CDR3 sequence: CASSLMPQGRLIPGANVLTF. In DNA, the CDR3 is TGTGCCAGCAGCTTAATGCCACAGGGGCGGTTAATCCCTGGGGCCAACGTCCTGACTTTC. The rearrangement links TRBV7-3 to TRBJ2-6; 7 nucleotides agree with TRBD1. Germline values: CDR1 SGHTA, CDR2 FQGTGA. J gave up 2 bases and V 1 base, and 14 bases lay outside the gene matches. The CDR3 length is 20 residues.

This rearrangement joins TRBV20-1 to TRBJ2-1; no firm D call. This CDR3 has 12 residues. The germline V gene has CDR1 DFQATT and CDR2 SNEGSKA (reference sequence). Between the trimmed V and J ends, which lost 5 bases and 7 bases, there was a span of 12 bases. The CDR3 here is CSALPLGNEQFF. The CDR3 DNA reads TGCAGTGCTCTCCCCCTGGGGAATGAGCAGTTCTTC.

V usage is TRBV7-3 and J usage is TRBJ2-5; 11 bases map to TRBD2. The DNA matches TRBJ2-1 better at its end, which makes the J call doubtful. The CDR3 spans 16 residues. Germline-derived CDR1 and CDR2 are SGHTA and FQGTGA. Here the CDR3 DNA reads TGTGCCAGCAGCTTAAGGGTAGCGGGAGGGTTGAATGAGCAGTTCTTC. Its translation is CASSLRVAGGLNEQFF.

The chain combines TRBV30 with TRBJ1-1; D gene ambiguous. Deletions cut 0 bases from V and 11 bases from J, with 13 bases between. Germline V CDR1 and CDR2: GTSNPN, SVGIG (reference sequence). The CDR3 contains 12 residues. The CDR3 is CAWSVVSLEAFF. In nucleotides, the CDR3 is TGTGCCTGGAGTGTGGTCAGCCTCGAGGCTTTCTTT.

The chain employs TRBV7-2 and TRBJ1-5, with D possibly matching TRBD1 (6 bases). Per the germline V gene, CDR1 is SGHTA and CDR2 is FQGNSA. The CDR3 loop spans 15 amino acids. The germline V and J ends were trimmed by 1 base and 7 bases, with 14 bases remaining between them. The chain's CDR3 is CASSLGGAVRQPQHF. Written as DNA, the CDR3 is TGTGCCAGCAGCTTAGGGGGGGCGGTCAGGCAGCCCCAGCATTTT.

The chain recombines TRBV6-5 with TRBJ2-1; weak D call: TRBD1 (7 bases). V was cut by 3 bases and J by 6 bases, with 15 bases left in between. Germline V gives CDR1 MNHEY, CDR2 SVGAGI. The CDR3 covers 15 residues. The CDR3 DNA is TGTGCCAGCAGTTATAGGAGGGGGCAGGGCAATGAGCAGTTCTTC. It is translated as CASSYRRGQGNEQFF.

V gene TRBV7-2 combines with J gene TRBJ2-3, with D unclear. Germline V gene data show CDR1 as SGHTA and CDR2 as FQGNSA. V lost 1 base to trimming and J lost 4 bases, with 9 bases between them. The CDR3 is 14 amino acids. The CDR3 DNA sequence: TGTGCCAGCAGCTTAGTCCCTGACCCAGATACGCAGTATTTT. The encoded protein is CASSLVPDPDTQYF.

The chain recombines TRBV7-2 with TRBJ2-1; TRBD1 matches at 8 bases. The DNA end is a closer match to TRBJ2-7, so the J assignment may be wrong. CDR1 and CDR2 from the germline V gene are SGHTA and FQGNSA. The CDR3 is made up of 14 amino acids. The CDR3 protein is CASSSPGQVYEQYF. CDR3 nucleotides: TGTGCCAGCAGCTCTCCGGGACAGGTTTACGAGCAGTACTTC.

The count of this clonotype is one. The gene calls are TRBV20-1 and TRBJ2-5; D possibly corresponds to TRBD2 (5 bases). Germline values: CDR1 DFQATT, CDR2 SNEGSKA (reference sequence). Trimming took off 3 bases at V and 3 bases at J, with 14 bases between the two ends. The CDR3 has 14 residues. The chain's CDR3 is CSASGSGNEETQYF. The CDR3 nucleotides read TGCAGTGCTAGTGGGTCCGGGAACGAAGAGACCCAGTACTTC.

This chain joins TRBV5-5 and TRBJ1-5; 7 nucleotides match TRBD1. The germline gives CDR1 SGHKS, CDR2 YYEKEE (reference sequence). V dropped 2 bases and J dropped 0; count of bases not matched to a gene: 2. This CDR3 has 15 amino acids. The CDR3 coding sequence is TGTGCCAGCAGCTTTACAGGGGTTAGCAATCAGCCCCAGCATTTT. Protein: CASSFTGVSNQPQHF.

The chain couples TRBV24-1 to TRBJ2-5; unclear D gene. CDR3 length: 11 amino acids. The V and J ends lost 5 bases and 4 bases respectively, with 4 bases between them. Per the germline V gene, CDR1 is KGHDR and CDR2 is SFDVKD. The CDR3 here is CATSGGETQYF. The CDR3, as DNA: TGTGCCACCAGTGGTGGAGAGACCCAGTACTTC.

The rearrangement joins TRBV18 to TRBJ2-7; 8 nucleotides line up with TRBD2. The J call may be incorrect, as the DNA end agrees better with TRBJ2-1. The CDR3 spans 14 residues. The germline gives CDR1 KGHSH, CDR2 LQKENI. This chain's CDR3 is CASFPPGGGFEQFF. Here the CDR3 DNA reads TGTGCCAGCTTCCCCCCGGGGGGGGGATTTGAGCAGTTCTTC.

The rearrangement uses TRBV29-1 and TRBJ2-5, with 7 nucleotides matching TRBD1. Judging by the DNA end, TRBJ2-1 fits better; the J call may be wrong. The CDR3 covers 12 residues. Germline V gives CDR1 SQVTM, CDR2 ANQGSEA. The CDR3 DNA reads TGCAGCGTTCTGACAGGGAGATACGAGCAGTTCTTC. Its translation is CSVLTGRYEQFF.

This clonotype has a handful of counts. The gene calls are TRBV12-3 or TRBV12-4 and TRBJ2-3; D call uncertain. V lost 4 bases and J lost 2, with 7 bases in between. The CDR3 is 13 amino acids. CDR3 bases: TGTGCCAGCAGTTCGTCGAACACAGATACGCAGTATTTT. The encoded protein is CASSSSNTDTQYF.

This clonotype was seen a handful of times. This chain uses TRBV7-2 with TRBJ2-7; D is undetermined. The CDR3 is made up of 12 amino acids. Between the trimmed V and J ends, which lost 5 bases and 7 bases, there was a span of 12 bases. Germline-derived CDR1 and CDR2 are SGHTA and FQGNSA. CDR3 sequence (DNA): TGTGCCAGCAGCCCCATTGTCGGGGAGCAGTACTTC. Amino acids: CASSPIVGEQYF.

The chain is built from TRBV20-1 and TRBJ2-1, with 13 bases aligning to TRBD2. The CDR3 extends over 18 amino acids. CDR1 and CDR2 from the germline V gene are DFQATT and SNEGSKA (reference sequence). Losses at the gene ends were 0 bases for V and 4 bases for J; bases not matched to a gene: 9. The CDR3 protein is CSARDEETSGGPYNEQFF. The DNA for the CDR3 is TGCAGTGCTAGAGATGAGGAGACTAGCGGGGGGCCTTACAATGAGCAGTTCTTC.

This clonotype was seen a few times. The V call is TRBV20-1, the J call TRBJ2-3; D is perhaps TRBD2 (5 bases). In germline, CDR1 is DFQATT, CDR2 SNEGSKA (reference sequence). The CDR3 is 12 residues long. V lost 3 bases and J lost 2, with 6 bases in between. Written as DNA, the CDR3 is TGCAGTGCTAGCGGGGACACAGATACGCAGTATTTT. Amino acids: CSASGDTDTQYF.

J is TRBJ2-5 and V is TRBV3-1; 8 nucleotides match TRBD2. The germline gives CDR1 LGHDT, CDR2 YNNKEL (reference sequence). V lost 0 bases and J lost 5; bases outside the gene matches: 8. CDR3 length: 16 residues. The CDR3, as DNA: TGTGCCAGCAGCCAAGATCGCGGGGGGCCGCCTGAGACCCAGTACTTC. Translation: CASSQDRGGPPETQYF.

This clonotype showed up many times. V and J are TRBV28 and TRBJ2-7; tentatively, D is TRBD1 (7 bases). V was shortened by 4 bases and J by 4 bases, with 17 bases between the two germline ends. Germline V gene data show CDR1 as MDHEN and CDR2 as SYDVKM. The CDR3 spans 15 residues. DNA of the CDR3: TGTGCCAGCAGTTCCGGCGGGGACAGCCGATACGAGCAGTACTTC. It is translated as CASSSGGDSRYEQYF.

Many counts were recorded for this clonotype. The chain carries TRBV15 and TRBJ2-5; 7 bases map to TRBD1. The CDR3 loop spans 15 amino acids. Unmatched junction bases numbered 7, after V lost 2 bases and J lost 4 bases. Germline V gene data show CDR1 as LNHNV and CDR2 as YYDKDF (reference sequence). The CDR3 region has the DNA TGTGCCACCAGCAGATTGGGACAGATCGGAGAGACCCAGTACTTC. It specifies CATSRLGQIGETQYF.

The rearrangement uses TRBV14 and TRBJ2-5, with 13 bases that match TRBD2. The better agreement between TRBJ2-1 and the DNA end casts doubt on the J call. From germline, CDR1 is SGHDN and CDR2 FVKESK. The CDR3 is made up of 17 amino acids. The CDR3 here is CASSQLGLAGAYNEQFF. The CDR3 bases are TGTGCCAGCAGCCAACTCGGACTAGCGGGAGCCTACAATGAGCAGTTCTTC.